These 29 T cell receptor beta chains came from one sample sequenced in a study of shared clonotypes between healthy human individuals (TCRdb year 2020). The library was made by the immunoSEQ multiplex PCR assay. TCRdb stores this immuneACCESS table with in-frame sequences only. Part of the clones is absent; in the studies checked, under half of the shortfall reflects unresolved V genes, and no reason is known for the rest. Present in this sample are approximately 2.5 million clones, 90% to 95% of which were seen just once. Of the sample, around 0.37% is held by the ten largest clones. Material for sequencing was naive CD4+ T cells from PBMCs. Reading the label with the study, this specimen's cell subset or site is: CD45RA+ positively selected. All receptors come from a man aged 18 to 29 in good health. Some clones in this sample may be carry-over from other donors' samples.

This chain connects TRBV28 to TRBJ1-1; D is uncertain. Trimming removed 1 base at V and 10 bases at J, with 10 bases between. Germline V gene lookup returns CDR1 MDHEN and CDR2 SYDVKM. This CDR3 comprises 12 residues. The CDR3 spells CASSLFPVGAFF. The CDR3 DNA reads as TGTGCCAGCAGTTTATTCCCGGTGGGAGCTTTCTTT.

The chain carries TRBV2 and TRBJ1-1; 12 nucleotides line up with TRBD1. Germline trimming cut 2 bases from V and 5 bases from J; bases unmatched to any gene: 9. CDR1 and CDR2 from the germline V gene are SNHLY and FYNNEI. This CDR3 region has 17 residues. The CDR3 coding sequence is TGTGCCAGCAGTGAAAGCGGGACAGGGGGCTTAGGTACTGAAGCTTTCTTT. Translated, it gives CASSESGTGGLGTEAFF.

The chain joins TRBV2 to TRBJ2-5, with D possibly matching TRBD1 (6 bases). The CDR3 is 14 amino acids. CDR1 and CDR2 from the germline V gene are SNHLY and FYNNEI. The V end lost 4 bases, the J end lost 9 bases, and 18 bases lay between the germline ends. This CDR3 is CASSVGQLRLSQYF. The CDR3 bases are TGTGCCAGCAGTGTCGGACAGTTGAGGCTGTCCCAGTACTTC.

The chain links TRBV5-1 to TRBJ2-1, with D hard to call. CDR1 is SGHRS, CDR2 YFSETQ, per germline. The length of the CDR3 is 14 residues. Trimming pared 1 base from V and 5 bases from J, leaving 10 bases between. Written as DNA, the CDR3 is TGCGCCAGCAGCTTGATCGCGGATAACAATGAGCAGTTCTTC. It translates to CASSLIADNNEQFF.

This clone was found once. This rearrangement joins TRBV7-6 to TRBJ2-5, with D hard to call. Germline V gene data show CDR1 as SGHVS and CDR2 as FNYEAQ. The CDR3 totals 12 residues. Trimming stripped 5 bases from V and 3 bases from J, with 7 bases between. For the CDR3, the DNA is TGTGCCAGCAGCGCCCATAAAGAGACCCAGTACTTC. This codes for CASSAHKETQYF.

The V gene is TRBV10-3, the J gene TRBJ2-5; TRBD2 matches at 8 bases. Germline V gene data show CDR1 as ENHRY and CDR2 as SYGVKD. The CDR3 has 15 amino acids. With V trimmed by 3 bases and J by 2 bases, 5 bases remained unmatched. This CDR3 reads CAISDTSGAQETQYF. The CDR3 DNA follows: TGTGCCATCAGTGACACTAGCGGAGCTCAAGAGACCCAGTACTTC.

As for this clone: The same CDR3 is also encoded by other DNA sequences in this sample. The rearrangement joins TRBV27 to TRBJ1-5, with D unresolved. V was pared by 2 bases and J by 0 bases, with 5 bases between. Looked up from germline, CDR1 is MNHEY and CDR2 is SMNVEV (reference sequence). The CDR3 contains 14 residues. CDR3 in DNA: TGTGCCAGCAGTTTAAGGTATAGCAATCAGCCCCAGCATTTT. Translating gives CASSLRYSNQPQHF.

This clone appeared a single time. The V and J genes are TRBV5-1 and TRBJ2-3; D ambiguous. Deletions cut 5 bases from V and 4 bases from J, with 8 bases between. In germline, CDR1 is SGHRS, CDR2 YFSETQ. CDR3 length equals 12 residues. In DNA, the CDR3 is TGCGCCAGCAGGCTACCGCCAGATACGCAGTATTTT. As protein: CASRLPPDTQYF.

The chain couples TRBV2 to TRBJ1-5; D is unresolved. The CDR3 contains 15 residues. The V gene's germline CDR1 is SNHLY and CDR2 FYNNEI. V gave up 4 bases and J gave up 1 base, with 11 bases separating them. Here the CDR3 DNA reads TGTGCCAGCAGTGGGGGTAGAGCCAGCAATCAGCCCCAGCATTTT. Translating it yields CASSGGRASNQPQHF.

In this sample, this clone turned up many times. Other DNA sequences of this sample code for an identical CDR3. This sequence joins TRBV5-1 and TRBJ1-1; tentatively, D is TRBD1 (6 bases). Germline CDR1 SGHRS, CDR2 YFSETQ. Trimming left V 0 bases short and J 0 bases short, with 6 bases between. The CDR3 extends over 14 amino acids. The CDR3 loop is CASSLDRVNTEAFF. The CDR3 DNA reads TGCGCCAGCAGCTTGGACAGGGTGAACACTGAAGCTTTCTTT.

As regards this clone: The sample holds other DNA sequences that translate to the same CDR3. CDR3 protein: CASSRPPYEQYF. CDR3 nucleotides: TGTGCCAGCAGCCGTCCCCCGTACGAGCAGTACTTC. V is TRBV7-9 and J is TRBJ2-7; D call uncertain. CDR3 length equals 12 residues. V was shortened by 5 bases and J by 4 bases, with 9 bases between the two germline ends. Germline lookup yields CDR1 SEHNR and CDR2 FQNEAQ (reference sequence).

With respect to this clone: Other DNA sequences of this sample code for an identical CDR3. The chain employs TRBV5-5 and TRBJ1-2; 10 bases agree with TRBD1. Germline values: CDR1 SGHKS, CDR2 YYEKEE (reference sequence). The J segment lost 3 bases and the V segment lost 4 bases, leaving 3 bases of the junction unmatched. CDR3 size: 14 residues. CDR3: CASSRDRGDYGYTF. The DNA for the CDR3 is TGTGCCAGCAGCCGGGACAGGGGAGACTATGGCTACACCTTC. The complete variable domain, with remaining parts taken from reference TRBV5-5 and TRBJ1-2, reads DAGVTQSPTHLIKTRGQQVTLRCSPISGHKSVSWYQQVLGQGPQFIFQYYEKEERGRGNFPDRFSARQFPNYSSELNVNALLLGDSALYLCASSRDRGDYGYTFGSGTRLTVV.

The chain recombines TRBV19 with TRBJ2-2; 8 bases agree with TRBD2. There are 18 residues in the CDR3. Losses at the gene ends were 4 bases for V and 0 bases for J; bases not matched to a gene: 10. Germline loops: CDR1 LNHDA, CDR2 SQIVND (reference sequence). CDR3 sequence (DNA): TGTGCCAGTAGTACTAGCGGGCGGCTGTTCGCGAACACCGGGGAGCTGTTTTTT. Protein product: CASSTSGRLFANTGELFF. The whole variable domain, filled in from reference TRBV19 and TRBJ2-2, reads DGGITQSPKYLFRKEGQNVTLSCEQNLNHDAMYWYRQDPGQGLRLIYYSQIVNDFQKGDIAEGYSVSREKKESFPLTVTSAQKNPTAFYLCASSTSGRLFANTGELFFGEGSRLTVL.

This chain connects TRBV6-1 to TRBJ1-3; 7 bases fit TRBD1. The CDR3 length is 14 residues. Germline V gene lookup returns CDR1 MNHNS and CDR2 SASEGT. With 6 bases clipped from V and 2 bases from J, the junction kept 4 bases outside the gene matches. CDR3 sequence: CASSFQGAGNTIYF. The CDR3, as DNA: TGTGCCAGCAGCTTCCAGGGGGCTGGAAACACCATATATTTT.

The chain combines TRBV9 with TRBJ2-7; D ambiguous. CDR3 size: 14 residues. V was trimmed by 4 bases and J by 1 base, leaving 12 bases between them. The germline V gene has CDR1 SGDLS and CDR2 YYNGEE. CDR3 sequence reads: CASSPRPESYEQYF. DNA of the CDR3: TGTGCCAGCAGCCCCAGACCCGAGTCCTACGAGCAGTACTTC.

This chain links TRBV5-1 with TRBJ2-2; D tentatively reads TRBD1 or TRBD2 (5 bases each). Germline CDR1 is SGHRS and CDR2 is YFSETQ. The CDR3 runs to 17 residues. V was trimmed by 0 bases and J by 0 bases, leaving 12 bases between them. As DNA, the CDR3 is TGCGCCAGCAGCTTGGTGTTACGGGGCGCGAACACCGGGGAGCTGTTTTTT. Amino acids: CASSLVLRGANTGELFF.

The chain combines TRBV5-1 with TRBJ2-5; 8 positions match TRBD1. The germline gives CDR1 SGHRS, CDR2 YFSETQ. This CDR3 contains 15 residues. J was trimmed by 1 base and V by 4 bases; bases with no gene match: 6. This chain's CDR3 is CASSPTGGPQETQYF. CDR3 nucleotides: TGCGCCAGCAGCCCCACAGGGGGTCCCCAAGAGACCCAGTACTTC.

The chain's CDR3 is CASSQDFPRRVGNQPQHF. The DNA of the CDR3 is TGCGCCAGCAGCCAAGATTTCCCTCGGAGGGTTGGCAATCAGCCCCAGCATTTT. The chain carries TRBV4-1 and TRBJ1-5; no definite D call. Trimming removed 0 bases from V and 2 bases from J, with 17 bases in between. The CDR3 has 18 amino acids. The V gene's germline CDR1 is MGHRA and CDR2 YSYEKL.

V usage is TRBV19 and J usage is TRBJ2-3; D perhaps matches TRBD2 (5 bases). Trimming stripped 5 bases from V and 9 bases from J, with 12 bases between. Germline V gives CDR1 LNHDA, CDR2 SQIVND (reference sequence). This CDR3 comprises 12 residues. The CDR3 region is CASSVGSRTQYF. As DNA, the CDR3 is TGTGCCAGTAGTGTTGGGAGTCGGACGCAGTATTTT.

J is TRBJ1-5 and V is TRBV28; 10 nucleotides agree with TRBD1. The CDR3 spans 14 residues. CDR1 and CDR2 from the germline V gene are MDHEN and SYDVKM. V gave up 8 bases and J gave up 4 bases; unmatched junction bases: 5. The DNA of the CDR3 is TGTGCCAGCCAAACGGGACAGGGGAATCAGCCCCAGCATTTT. It specifies CASQTGQGNQPQHF.

The CDR3 region is CASSRAEGYEQYF. In nucleotides, the CDR3 is TGTGCCAGTAGTCGGGCCGAGGGCTACGAGCAGTACTTC. The rearrangement links TRBV19 to TRBJ2-7, with a weak D call TRBD2 (5 bases). The CDR3 spans 13 residues. The V end was cut by 5 bases, the J end by 3 bases, with 11 bases between. Germline V gives CDR1 LNHDA, CDR2 SQIVND (reference sequence). Variable domain in full (rest from reference TRBV19 and TRBJ2-7): DGGITQSPKYLFRKEGQNVTLSCEQNLNHDAMYWYRQDPGQGLRLIYYSQIVNDFQKGDIAEGYSVSREKKESFPLTVTSAQKNPTAFYLCASSRAEGYEQYFGPGTRLTVT.

The chain uses TRBV27 and TRBJ1-5; D is undetermined. The germline V gene has CDR1 MNHEY and CDR2 SMNVEV (reference sequence). V shed 8 bases and J shed 4 bases, with 12 bases lying between them. The CDR3 covers 13 residues. The CDR3 DNA reads as TGTGCCAGCCGCTTAAACGGGAATCAGCCCCAGCATTTT. Its translation: CASRLNGNQPQHF.

The chain couples TRBV13 to TRBJ2-7; TRBD1 might be the D (6 bases). CDR3 length: 18 residues. Trimming took off 6 bases at V and 2 bases at J, with 26 bases between the two ends. Germline values: CDR1 PRHDT, CDR2 FYEKMQ (reference sequence). The DNA for the CDR3 is TGTGCCAGCAGTCATTGGGGGCGCCTCTACCTGGGGCCCTACGAGCAGTACTTC. Protein sequence: CASSHWGRLYLGPYEQYF.

The chain employs TRBV6-1 and TRBJ2-3; 10 positions match TRBD2. Germline V lookup: CDR1 MNHNS, CDR2 SASEGT. This CDR3 comprises 14 residues. The J segment lost 6 bases and the V segment lost 10 bases, leaving 10 bases of the junction unmatched. CDR3 region: CATTGTSVSDTQYF. DNA for the CDR3: TGTGCCACTACCGGGACTAGCGTTTCGGATACGCAGTATTTT.

This clone was observed a handful of times. This chain links TRBV19 with TRBJ1-1; maybe TRBD1 (5 bases). Germline values: CDR1 LNHDA, CDR2 SQIVND (reference sequence). Trimming took 3 bases from V and 0 from J, leaving 11 bases between them. The CDR3 totals 15 residues. CDR3 protein: CASSIREFMNTEAFF. For the CDR3, the DNA is TGTGCCAGTAGTATCAGGGAATTCATGAACACTGAAGCTTTCTTT. The full variable domain, in which reference TRBV19 and TRBJ1-1 provide the parts outside the CDR3, is DGGITQSPKYLFRKEGQNVTLSCEQNLNHDAMYWYRQDPGQGLRLIYYSQIVNDFQKGDIAEGYSVSREKKESFPLTVTSAQKNPTAFYLCASSIREFMNTEAFFGQGTRLTVV.

To note about this clone: Other DNA sequences in the same sample also yield this CDR3. The V call is TRBV5-1, the J call TRBJ1-2, with a tentative D call TRBD1 (6 bases). This CDR3 spans 14 amino acids. Germline CDR1 is SGHRS and CDR2 is YFSETQ. The V end lost 1 base, the J end lost 3 bases, and 10 bases lay between the germline ends. This chain's CDR3 is CASSLTGSDYGYTF. The CDR3, as DNA: TGCGCCAGCAGCTTGACAGGGTCAGACTATGGCTACACCTTC. Together with reference TRBV5-1 and TRBJ1-2, the CDR3 gives the full variable domain: KAGVTQTPRYLIKTRGQQVTLSCSPISGHRSVSWYQQTPGQGLQFLFEYFSETQRNKGNFPGRFSGRQFSNSRSEMNVSTLELGDSALYLCASSLTGSDYGYTFGSGTRLTVV.

The rearrangement joins TRBV5-1 to TRBJ2-7; perhaps TRBD1 as D (6 bases). Per germline, CDR1 SGHRS and CDR2 YFSETQ. V was clipped by 3 bases and J by 4 bases, with 26 bases between them. This CDR3 comprises 18 residues. The CDR3 spells CASSSPSTQGAHPYEQYF. CDR3 DNA sequence: TGCGCCAGCAGCTCCCCTTCAACACAGGGAGCCCACCCTTACGAGCAGTACTTC.

The chain has TRBV27 and TRBJ1-2; 8 bases are a match to TRBD1. The germline gives CDR1 MNHEY, CDR2 SMNVEV (reference sequence). With V trimmed by 5 bases and J by 1 base, 6 bases remained unmatched. This CDR3 region has 15 residues. The CDR3 nucleotides are TGTGCCAGCAGTCTCCATGGACAGGGTAACTATGGCTACACCTTC. Protein product: CASSLHGQGNYGYTF.

The rearrangement uses TRBV5-1 and TRBJ2-5, with a possible D match to TRBD2 (7 bases). The ends were cut back, 3 bases at V and 2 bases at J, with 14 bases in the middle. The CDR3 is 15 residues long. Germline-derived CDR1 and CDR2 are SGHRS and YFSETQ. The CDR3 bases are TGCGCCAGCAGCTACCCCGGGGGGCCTCAAGAGACCCAGTACTTC. The encoded protein is CASSYPGGPQETQYF.